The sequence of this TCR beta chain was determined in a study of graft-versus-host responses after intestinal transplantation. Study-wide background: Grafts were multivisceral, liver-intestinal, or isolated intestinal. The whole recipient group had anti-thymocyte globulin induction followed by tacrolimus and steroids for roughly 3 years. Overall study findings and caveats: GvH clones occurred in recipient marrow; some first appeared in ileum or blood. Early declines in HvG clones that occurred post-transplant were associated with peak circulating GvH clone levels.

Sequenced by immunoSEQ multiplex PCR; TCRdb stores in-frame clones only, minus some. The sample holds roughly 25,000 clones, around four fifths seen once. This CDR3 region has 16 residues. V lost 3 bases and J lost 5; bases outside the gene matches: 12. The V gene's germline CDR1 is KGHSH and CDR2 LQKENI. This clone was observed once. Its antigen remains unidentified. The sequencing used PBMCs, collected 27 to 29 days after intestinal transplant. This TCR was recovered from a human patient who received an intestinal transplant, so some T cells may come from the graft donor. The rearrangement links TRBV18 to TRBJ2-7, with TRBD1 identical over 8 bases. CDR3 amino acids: CASSPTLDRDYDEQYF. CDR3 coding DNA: TGTGCCAGCTCACCGACTCTGGACAGGGATTACGACGAGCAGTACTTC. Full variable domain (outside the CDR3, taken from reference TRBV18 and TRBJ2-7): NAGVMQNPRHLVRRRGQEARLRCSPMKGHSHVYWYRQLPEEGLKFMVYLQKENIIDESGMPKERFSAEFPKEGPSILRIQQVVRGDSAAYFCASSPTLDRDYDEQYFGPGTRLTVT.